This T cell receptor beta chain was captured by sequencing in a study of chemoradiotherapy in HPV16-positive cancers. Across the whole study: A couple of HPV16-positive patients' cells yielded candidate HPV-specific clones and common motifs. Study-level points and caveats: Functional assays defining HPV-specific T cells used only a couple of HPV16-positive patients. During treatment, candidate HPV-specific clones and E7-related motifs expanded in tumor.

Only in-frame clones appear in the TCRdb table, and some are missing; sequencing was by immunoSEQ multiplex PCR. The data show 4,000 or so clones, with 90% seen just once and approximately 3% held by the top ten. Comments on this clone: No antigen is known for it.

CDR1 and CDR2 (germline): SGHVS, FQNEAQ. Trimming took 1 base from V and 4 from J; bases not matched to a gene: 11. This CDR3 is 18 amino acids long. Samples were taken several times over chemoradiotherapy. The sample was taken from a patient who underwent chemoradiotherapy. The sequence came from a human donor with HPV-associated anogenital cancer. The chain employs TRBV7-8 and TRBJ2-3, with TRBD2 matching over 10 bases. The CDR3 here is CASSLGSLAGAIPDTQYF. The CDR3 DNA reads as TGTGCCAGCAGCTTAGGATCGCTAGCGGGGGCTATCCCAGATACGCAGTATTTT.